Given below is one TCR beta chain in context. In the study's own analysis: Nucleated cell number was recorded as an estimate derived from reference gene primer amplification. TCRdb's table, derived via immunoSEQ multiplex PCR, lists solely in-frame clones and lacks some. V and J calls plus clone size are reproduced from that table; the DNA served to infer D and trimming. The sample records 97,000 or so clones, about 85% being singletons. The source of the sample is a study of blood T cell repertoires in COVID-19. The overall study: Acute and convalescent COVID-19 specimens originated in the United States, Italy and Spain. Sample material is recorded as cDNA or gDNA derived from T cells, B-cell-depleted T cells, or PBMCs.

The CDR3 sequence is 14 residues long. Trimming pared 5 bases from V and 9 bases from J, leaving 19 bases between. Germline CDR1 and CDR2: LGHDT and YNNKEL (reference sequence). The material sequenced was peripheral blood. This clonotype originated in a man in his forties or fifties with active COVID-19. V gene TRBV3-1 (or the pseudogene TRBV3-2) combines with J gene TRBJ2-5, with D unresolved. DNA for the CDR3: TGTGCCAGCAGCACCCTGACCGCGGTCCGGGCCCAGTACTTC. It specifies CASSTLTAVRAQYF.